This T cell receptor (beta chain) was documented in a study of blood T cell repertoires in COVID-19. This CDR3 spans 13 amino acids. J gave up 8 bases and V 3 bases, and 6 bases lay outside the gene matches. Germline V lookup: CDR1 LNHDA, CDR2 SQIVND (reference sequence). TCRdb keeps only in-frame clones here, not all; method: immunoSEQ multiplex PCR. The sample contains roughly 250,000 clones, about 80% of which appear only once. The V gene is TRBV19, the J gene TRBJ1-2; TRBD1 agrees at 7 bases. This TCR was sampled from a woman aged 40 to 55 who had been exposed to COVID-19. Source material: PBMCs or T cells enriched from blood (not recorded which). The chain's CDR3 is CASSIPPTGGYTF. The CDR3 DNA is TGTGCCAGTAGTATTCCCCCGACAGGGGGCTACACCTTC.